Listed here are 23 T cell receptor beta chains from one sample, sequenced in a study of T-cell reconstitution after alpha-beta-depleted transplantation in children (TCRdb year 2016). Interpreted using the paper, the treatment or condition label stands for: allogeneic hematopoietic cell transplantation with graft depleted of TCRalphabeta T cells and CD19 B cells. The library was prepared using PCR. TCRdb shows the sequencer as Illumina HiSeq 2500. TCR library preparation used molecular barcoding, with unique molecular identifiers applied to normalize quantification of the TCRbeta repertoire. The raw public reads went through TCRdb reprocessing: fastp at Q25, MiXCR clone calling, in-frame beta chains kept. Identical CDR3 protein sequences are pooled into one entry, listed with their most common genes and DNA. The sample table contains hundreds of thousands of distinct CDR3 sequences; only one count was recorded for under 15% of them. Over 2% of the sample comes from the top ten.

The sequences come from PBMCs, mostly from graft donor cells, collected 360 days after TCRalphabeta/CD19-depleted stem cell transplant. The receptors here all came from a male patient younger than 18 who had a stem cell transplant for acute myeloid leukemia, so the T cells may come from the graft donor.

The rearrangement links TRBV28 to TRBJ2-7; 7 nucleotides match TRBD1. This CDR3 region has 15 residues. The germline V gene has CDR1 MDHEN and CDR2 SYDVKM. V was clipped by 7 bases and J by 2 bases; unmatched bases: 11. The CDR3 DNA reads as TGTGCCAGCACGTATCGGGACAGAGAAGCCTACGAGCAGTACTTC. It yields the protein CASTYRDREAYEQYF.

A single count supports this clonotype. This rearrangement joins TRBV20-1 to TRBJ1-5; 7 nucleotides align to TRBD1. Germline V gives CDR1 DFQATT, CDR2 SNEGSKA (reference sequence). The CDR3 is made up of 14 amino acids. V was pared by 5 bases and J by 2 bases, with 6 bases of the junction left unmatched. This chain's CDR3 is CSAARQGGNQPQHF. CDR3 nucleotide sequence: TGCAGTGCTGCCAGACAGGGCGGCAATCAGCCCCAGCATTTT.

The chain links TRBV6-1 to TRBJ2-7, with a weak D call TRBD2 (6 bases). Trimming took off 5 bases at V and 0 bases at J, with 11 bases between the two ends. Germline CDR1 MNHNS, CDR2 SASEGT. The CDR3 is 14 amino acids. In nucleotides, the CDR3 is TGTGCCAGCAGTCGAGTCGGGGGCTCCTACGAGCAGTACTTC. This translates into CASSRVGGSYEQYF.

Turning to this clonotype: Germline is not matched at one junction end, which may reflect a read error. The rearrangement joins TRBV20-1 to TRBJ2-2, with D perhaps given as TRBD1 or TRBD2 (6 bases each). This CDR3 contains 11 residues. CDR1 is DFQATT, CDR2 SNEGSKA, per germline (reference sequence). CDR3 protein: CSARGAGELCF. The CDR3 DNA follows: TGCAGTGCAAGGGGGGCCGGGGAGCTGTGTTTT.

This clonotype was detected a few times. The rearrangement joins TRBV5-5 to TRBJ2-7, with D perhaps matching TRBD1 (6 bases). V lost 6 bases to trimming and J lost 3 bases, with 16 bases between them. CDR1 is SGHKS and CDR2 is YYEKEE in the germline V gene (reference sequence). This CDR3 is built from 14 residues. CDR3 sequence (DNA): TGTGCCAGCACTAACGACAGGATACTCTACGAGCAGTACTTC. Amino acid sequence: CASTNDRILYEQYF.

This clonotype has just a few counts. The CDR3 sequence: CASRSGDWLVEQFF. In DNA form, the CDR3 reads TGTGCCAGCAGGTCGGGGGACTGGCTAGTGGAGCAGTTCTTC. The V gene is TRBV28, the J gene TRBJ2-1; weak D call: TRBD2 (6 bases). In germline, CDR1 is MDHEN, CDR2 SYDVKM. The ends were cut back, 6 bases at V and 10 bases at J, with 19 bases in the middle. This CDR3 spans 14 amino acids. The full variable domain, with the rest looked up from reference TRBV28 and TRBJ2-1, is DVKVTQSSRYLVKRTGEKVFLECVQDMDHENMFWYRQDPGLGLRLIYFSYDVKMKEKGDIPEGYSVSREKKERFSLILESASTNQTSMYLCASRSGDWLVEQFFGPGTRLTVL.

This rearrangement joins TRBV29-1 to TRBJ2-2; a possible D gene is TRBD2 (5 bases). Trimming left V 6 bases short and J 3 bases short, with 14 bases between. Per the germline V gene, CDR1 is SQVTM and CDR2 is ANQGSEA. This CDR3 contains 14 residues. The CDR3 sequence is CSVTWARDTGELFF. CDR3 in DNA: TGCAGCGTGACCTGGGCGAGGGACACCGGGGAGCTGTTTTTT.

V is TRBV7-6 and J is TRBJ1-1; TRBD1 matches 9 bases. CDR3 length: 16 residues. Trimming took 5 bases from V and 1 from J; bases not matched to a gene: 8. CDR1 is SGHVS and CDR2 is FNYEAQ in the germline V gene. DNA of the CDR3: TGTGCCAGCAGCCCACCGGGACAGGGACGGAACACTGAAGCTTTCTTT. As protein: CASSPPGQGRNTEAFF.

The sample holds many counts of this clonotype. The chain is built from TRBV20-1 and TRBJ2-7; D is uncertain. The CDR3 contains 13 residues. Germline V gene data show CDR1 as DFQATT and CDR2 as SNEGSKA (reference sequence). The ends were cut back, 1 base at V and 4 bases at J, with 11 bases in the middle. The CDR3 DNA follows: TGCAGTGCTAGAGGCCCCTCTGTTTACGAGCAGTACTTC. It specifies CSARGPSVYEQYF.

The chain carries TRBV12-3 or TRBV12-4 and TRBJ2-1; 11 bases fit TRBD2. The V and J ends lost 6 bases and 8 bases, in that order; junction bases with no gene match: 15. This CDR3 contains 17 residues. CDR3 region: CASSPSPTSGRIYEQFF. In DNA, the CDR3 is TGTGCCAGCAGCCCAAGCCCCACTAGCGGGAGAATCTATGAGCAGTTCTTC.

CDR3: CASTGGLARFLGDSEQFF. For the CDR3, the DNA is TGTGCCAGCACCGGGGGACTAGCGCGATTTCTTGGGGACTCGGAGCAGTTCTTC. The chain uses TRBV9 and TRBJ2-1; 10 nucleotides line up with TRBD2. Per the germline V gene, CDR1 is SGDLS and CDR2 is YYNGEE. The CDR3 loop spans 18 amino acids. The trim removed 6 bases at V and 10 bases at J, leaving 22 bases unmatched. Full variable domain (remainder filled in from reference TRBV9 and TRBJ2-1): DSGVTQTPKHLITATGQRVTLRCSPRSGDLSVYWYQQSLDQGLQFLIQYYNGEERAKGNILERFSAQQFPDLHSELNLSSLELGDSALYFCASTGGLARFLGDSEQFFGPGTRLTVL.

The chain joins TRBV12-3 or TRBV12-4 to TRBJ2-5; TRBD1 matches at 9 bases. This CDR3 region has 16 residues. Trimming cost V 0 bases and J 6 bases; bases outside gene matches: 8. The CDR3 DNA follows: TGTGCCAGCAGTTTAGCCGGGACAGGGTTCGTACAGACCCAGTACTTC. Protein sequence: CASSLAGTGFVQTQYF.

Ten or more counts support this clonotype. The V and J genes are TRBV29-1 and TRBJ2-5; no firm D call. This CDR3 is 13 amino acids long. Trimming pared 4 bases from V and 5 bases from J, leaving 14 bases between. CDR1 and CDR2 from the germline V gene are SQVTM and ANQGSEA. The CDR3 nucleotides are TGCAGCGTTGTAGTCCTATCCGGGGAGACCCAGTACTTC. It codes for CSVVVLSGETQYF.

This clonotype was observed a few times. The rearrangement links TRBV7-3 to TRBJ2-7, with 7 nucleotides matching TRBD2. CDR1 is SGHTA and CDR2 is FQGTGA in the germline V gene. V lost 5 bases and J lost 0; bases outside the gene matches: 4. CDR3 length equals 14 residues. The CDR3 DNA follows: TGTGCCAGCAGCCCAGGGAGGGTCTCCTACGAGCAGTACTTC. It translates to CASSPGRVSYEQYF. Full variable domain (missing parts from reference TRBV7-3 and TRBJ2-7): GAGVSQTPSNKVTEKGKYVELRCDPISGHTALYWYRQSLGQGPEFLIYFQGTGAADDSGLPNDRFFAVRPEGSVSTLKIQRTERGDSAVYLCASSPGRVSYEQYFGPGTRLTVT.

The table lists this clonotype with a few counts. The V call is TRBV7-2, the J call TRBJ2-7, with a possible D match to TRBD2 (5 bases). Germline V gene data show CDR1 as SGHTA and CDR2 as FQGNSA. The CDR3 sequence is 16 residues long. The V end was cut by 4 bases, the J end by 1 base, with 17 bases between. The CDR3 nucleotides are TGTGCCAGCAGCTCGTACGGTCGGACTGCTTCCTACGAGCAGTACTTC. This sequence encodes CASSSYGRTASYEQYF.

The chain combines TRBV5-1 with TRBJ2-7, with TRBD1 matching 7 bases. V lost 4 bases and J lost 6; bases outside the gene matches: 13. Per the germline V gene, CDR1 is SGHRS and CDR2 is YFSETQ. This CDR3 has 15 amino acids. In DNA, the CDR3 is TGCGCCAGCAGCATCCGACAGGGATGGAGGTTCGAGCAGTACTTC. It yields the protein CASSIRQGWRFEQYF.

This clonotype was counted many times. The chain recombines TRBV7-2 with TRBJ2-7, with D unclear. There are 13 residues in the CDR3. Germline CDR1 SGHTA, CDR2 FQGNSA. Trimming shortened V by 4 bases and J by 0 bases, and 7 bases separated the two germline ends. The CDR3 loop is CASSSPSSYEQYF. DNA of the CDR3: TGTGCCAGCAGCTCCCCTAGCTCCTACGAGCAGTACTTC.

As DNA, the CDR3 is TGTGCCAGCAGCTTTCCCGGTACTGGTAGCGGATCCTACAATGAGCAGTTCTTC. Translation gives CASSFPGTGSGSYNEQFF. The rearrangement links TRBV11-1 to TRBJ2-1, with a weak D call TRBD2 (6 bases). CDR1 and CDR2 from the germline V gene are SGHAT and FQDESV (reference sequence). This CDR3 has 18 residues. V lost 3 bases to trimming and J lost 1 base, with 19 bases between them.

This clonotype was seen a few times. This sequence joins TRBV18 and TRBJ2-7; D possibly matches TRBD1 or TRBD2 (5 bases each). Germline V gene lookup returns CDR1 KGHSH and CDR2 LQKENI. Trimming stripped 2 bases from V and 2 bases from J, with 10 bases between. CDR3 length: 14 residues. CDR3 protein: CASSPETGPYEQYF. CDR3 bases: TGTGCCAGCTCACCAGAGACGGGGCCCTACGAGCAGTACTTC.

This chain uses TRBV7-2 with TRBJ2-7; D gene uncertain. Germline-derived CDR1 and CDR2 are SGHTA and FQGNSA. The CDR3 contains 12 residues. The V end was cut by 4 bases, the J end by 13 bases, with 17 bases between. The CDR3 DNA follows: TGTGCCAGCAGCTACGACCATCTCGAAGCTTACTTC. It is translated as CASSYDHLEAYF.

This clonotype was detected only a few times. The J gene is TRBJ1-2, the V gene TRBV28; 10 positions match TRBD1. CDR1 is MDHEN and CDR2 is SYDVKM in the germline V gene. J was trimmed by 6 bases and V by 3 bases; bases with no gene match: 4. CDR3 size: 14 residues. CDR3 bases: TGTGCCAGCAGTTTCAGGGGACAGGGGAATGGCTACACCTTC. Its protein product is CASSFRGQGNGYTF.

This chain connects TRBV12-3 or TRBV12-4 to TRBJ2-7, with no clear D. The V end lost 3 bases, the J end lost 8 bases, and 11 bases lay between the germline ends. This CDR3 contains 12 residues. The CDR3 is CASSFSNTQQYF. CDR3 sequence (DNA): TGTGCCAGCAGTTTTTCGAATACGCAGCAGTACTTC.

This clonotype was observed many times. This sequence joins TRBV6-2 or TRBV6-3 and TRBJ2-7; 8 bases align to TRBD1. The junction had 5 bases not matched to a gene; V was cut back by 2 bases and J by 2 bases. Per the germline V gene, CDR1 is MNHEY and CDR2 is SVGEGT. This CDR3 contains 15 residues. DNA of the CDR3: TGTGCCAGCAGTTACGACAGGGGATCAGCCTACGAGCAGTACTTC. It translates to CASSYDRGSAYEQYF.